This T cell receptor (beta chain) originates from a study of cytomegalovirus exposure and HLA in healthy donors. Notes on the study in general: A later analysis linked about 17,000 TCR beta sequences to HLA alleles at 0.05 false discovery rate.

Turning to this clone: Its antigen is unknown.

V was pared by 5 bases and J by 8 bases, with 8 bases of the junction left unmatched. The CDR3 sequence is 14 residues long. CDR1 and CDR2 (germline): MDHEN, SYDVKM. At the time of sampling, donors were nominally healthy, though unrecorded immune exposures were likely. Amplification used 60 Vbeta primers and 13 Jbeta primers. The table came from immunoSEQ multiplex PCR; TCRdb's copy has only in-frame clones and leaves some out. The sample carries about 190,000 clones, around three quarters recorded once. This TCR came from a woman younger than 30 in good health and CMV-seronegative. Sample: PBMCs. The chain is built from TRBV28 and TRBJ1-4; 7 bases are shared with TRBD1. CDR3 DNA sequence: TGTGCCAGCAGTAACCCGACAGGGCAGGAAAAACTGTTTTTT. Protein: CASSNPTGQEKLFF. Full variable domain (remainder filled in from reference TRBV28 and TRBJ1-4): DVKVTQSSRYLVKRTGEKVFLECVQDMDHENMFWYRQDPGLGLRLIYFSYDVKMKEKGDIPEGYSVSREKKERFSLILESASTNQTSMYLCASSNPTGQEKLFFGSGTQLSVL.